The present T cell receptor beta chain was sequenced within a study of graft-versus-host responses after intestinal transplantation. TCRdb's table, derived via immunoSEQ multiplex PCR, lists solely in-frame clones and lacks some. The sample carries 90,000 to 130,000 clones, approximately 92% recorded once. This clone came up once. Its specificity is not known. There are 15 residues in the CDR3. V was clipped by 2 bases and J by 8 bases, with 15 bases between them. Germline assignment: CDR1 SEHNR and CDR2 FQNEAQ (reference sequence). This clonotype was sampled from a human donor who was the organ donor for an intestinal transplant. This chain uses TRBV7-9 with TRBJ1-4; tentatively, D is TRBD1 (6 bases). The material was unstimulated CD4+ T cells sorted from spleen or lymph node cells, obtained before transplant. The CDR3 is CASSLLWGAVEKLFF. In DNA form, the CDR3 reads TGTGCCAGCAGCTTACTGTGGGGGGCTGTGGAAAAACTGTTTTTT.